This T cell receptor beta chain was obtained from a study of sequential checkpoint blockade in melanoma (dated by TCRdb to the late 2010s). About the investigation overall: In a 1:1 randomization, patients received either first-line nivolumab then ipilimumab (arm A) or ipilimumab then nivolumab (arm B). Maintenance nivolumab came after each of the two trial sequences.

A remark on this clone: Its antigen is unknown. No clone much larger than this one lies a single base away; base qualities are absent.

CDR1 and CDR2, per the germline V gene (reference sequence), are PRHDT and FYEKMQ. The CDR3 spans 17 residues, from the cysteine through the phenylalanine. This entry keeps only the CDR3 DNA: 51 bases, framed from base 1. The V and J ends are trimmed by 2 bases and 2 bases, leaving 15 bases between them. General study outcomes and caveats: Larger, independent patient cohorts are needed to validate the response-prediction model that combines TCR metrics and mutation burden.

The immunoSEQ Assay was used to immunosequence TCRbeta CDR3 regions from genomic DNA. Before high-throughput sequencing, genomic DNA was amplified using bias-controlled multiplex PCR. As for the original processing: To quantify the absolute abundance of each unique TCRbeta CDR3 region, the sequences were collapsed and filtered. Clonality, defined as 1 minus Pielou's evenness, was calculated using only productive rearrangements. Clones with significantly greater frequencies in on-treatment versus baseline samples were identified using a previously published method. TCRdb's version of the immuneACCESS table is confined to in-frame rearrangements and falls short of the full clone set. An unresolved V gene accounts for under half of the shortfall where checked; the remainder is of unknown origin. The V and J calls and clone size are taken from that table; D and trimming were inferred from the DNA. This sample has about 5,700 clones in its table, and 55% to 60% of those were observed once. In total, the top ten clones hold around 17% of the sample.

The treatment or condition label on this specimen signifies: randomized to nivolumab then ipilimumab (arm A) or the reverse (arm B). None of the patients in the trial had previously been given DNA-damaging chemotherapy. On a FACS Aria II flow cytometer, live CD3+CD8+ cells that were negative for CD19 and CD56 were sorted from thawed PBMCs. Samples came from patients with melanoma in CheckMate 064, a randomized, open-label phase II trial of sequential checkpoint blockade. Peripheral blood mononuclear cells were collected by leukapheresis, purified with Ficoll-Paque, and frozen in human serum with around 10% DMSO. Immediately after sorting, the purity of sorted blood CD3+CD8+ cells was verified to be >98%, after which DNA was extracted.

The material was CD8+ T cells sorted from blood (inferred from file names), obtained from a patient given nivolumab and ipilimumab in sequence. The sequence joins TRBV13 to TRBJ1-4; the D gene is possibly TRBD1, with 5 bases matching. The TCR was taken from a human donor with melanoma. CDR3 region: CASSLFGQGATNEKLFF. The nucleotides read TGTGCCAGCAGCTTATTCGGGCAGGGCGCGACTAATGAAAAACTGTTTTTT.